The present T cell receptor (beta chain) was sequenced within a study of blood T cell repertoires in COVID-19. Study at large: Sites across the United States, Italy and Spain contributed samples from acute and convalescent COVID-19. The analysed material was cDNA or gDNA that came from T cells, B-cell-depleted T cells, or PBMCs.

As processed by the authors: How many nucleated cells were present was estimated from reference gene primer amplification. The method was immunoSEQ multiplex PCR; TCRdb's version includes in-frame clones alone and lacks a portion of them. V and J calls and clone size are given by that table; D and trimming were obtained from the DNA. The sample carries tens of thousands of clones, roughly four fifths recorded once. This clone was counted between two and nine times. The CDR3 contains 15 residues. The V and J ends lost 1 base and 7 bases, in that order; junction bases with no gene match: 8. Germline lookup yields CDR1 SGHDT and CDR2 YYEEEE.

This clonotype originated in an older woman with acute or convalescent COVID-19. The sample consisted of peripheral blood. The chain is built from TRBV5-6 and TRBJ1-2, with TRBD1 matching 9 bases. The chain's CDR3 is CASSLSGQGLTGYTF. CDR3 coding DNA: TGTGCCAGCAGCTTGTCGGGACAGGGTTTAACTGGCTACACCTTC. The variable domain in full, completed from reference TRBV5-6 and TRBJ1-2, reads DAGVTQSPTHLIKTRGQQVTLRCSPKSGHDTVSWYQQALGQGPQFIFQYYEEEERQRGNFPDRFSGHQFPNYSSELNVNALLLGDSALYLCASSLSGQGLTGYTFGSGTRLTVV.